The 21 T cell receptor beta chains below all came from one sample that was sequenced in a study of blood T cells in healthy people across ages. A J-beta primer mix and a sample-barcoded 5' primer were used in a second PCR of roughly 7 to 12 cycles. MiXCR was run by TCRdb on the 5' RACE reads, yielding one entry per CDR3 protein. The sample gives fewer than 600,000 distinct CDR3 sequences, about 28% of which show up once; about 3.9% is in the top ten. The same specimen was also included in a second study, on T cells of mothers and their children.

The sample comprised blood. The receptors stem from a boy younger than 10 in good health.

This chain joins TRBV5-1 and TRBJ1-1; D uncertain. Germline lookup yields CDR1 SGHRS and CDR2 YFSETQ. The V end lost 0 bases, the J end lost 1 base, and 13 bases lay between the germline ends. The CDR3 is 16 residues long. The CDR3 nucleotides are TGCGCCAGCAGCTTGGGGGCTGGCAGAAGGAACACTGAAGCTTTCTTT. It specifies CASSLGAGRRNTEAFF.

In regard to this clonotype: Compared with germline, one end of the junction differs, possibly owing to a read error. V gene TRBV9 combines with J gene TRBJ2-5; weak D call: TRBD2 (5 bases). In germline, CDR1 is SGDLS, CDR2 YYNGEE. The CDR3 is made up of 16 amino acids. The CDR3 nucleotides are TGTGCCAGCGGCGTAGCTAAGCGGAGCCTCCAAGAGACCCAGTACTTC. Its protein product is CASGVAKRSLQETQYF.

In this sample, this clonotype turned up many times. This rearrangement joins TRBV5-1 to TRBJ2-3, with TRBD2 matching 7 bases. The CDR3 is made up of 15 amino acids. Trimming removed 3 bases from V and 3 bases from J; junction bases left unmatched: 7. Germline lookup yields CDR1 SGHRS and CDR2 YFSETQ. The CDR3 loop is CASSSGTTVTDTQYF. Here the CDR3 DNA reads TGCGCCAGCAGCTCAGGGACTACTGTTACAGATACGCAGTATTTT. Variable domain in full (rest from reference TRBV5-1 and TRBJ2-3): KAGVTQTPRYLIKTRGQQVTLSCSPISGHRSVSWYQQTPGQGLQFLFEYFSETQRNKGNFPGRFSGRQFSNSRSEMNVSTLELGDSALYLCASSSGTTVTDTQYFGPGTRLTVL.

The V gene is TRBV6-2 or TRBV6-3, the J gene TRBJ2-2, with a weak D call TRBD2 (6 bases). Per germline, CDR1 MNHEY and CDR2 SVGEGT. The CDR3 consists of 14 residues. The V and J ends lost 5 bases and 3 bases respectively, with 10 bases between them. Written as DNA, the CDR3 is TGTGCCAGCAGTCCTTCTAGCGACACCGGGGAGCTGTTTTTT. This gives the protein CASSPSSDTGELFF.

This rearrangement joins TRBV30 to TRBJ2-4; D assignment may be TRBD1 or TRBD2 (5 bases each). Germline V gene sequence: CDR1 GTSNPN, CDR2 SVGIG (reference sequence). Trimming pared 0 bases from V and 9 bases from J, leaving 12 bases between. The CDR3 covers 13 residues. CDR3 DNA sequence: TGTGCCTGGAGTGTACGGCCAGGGACCATTCAGTACTTC. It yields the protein CAWSVRPGTIQYF.

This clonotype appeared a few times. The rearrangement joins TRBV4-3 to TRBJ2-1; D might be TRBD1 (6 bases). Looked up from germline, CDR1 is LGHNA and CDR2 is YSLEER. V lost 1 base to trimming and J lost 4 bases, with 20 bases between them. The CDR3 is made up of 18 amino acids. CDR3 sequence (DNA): TGCGCCAGCAGCCAAGCTCCCCTTAGGGGGAGAGGATACAATGAGCAGTTCTTC. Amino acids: CASSQAPLRGRGYNEQFF.

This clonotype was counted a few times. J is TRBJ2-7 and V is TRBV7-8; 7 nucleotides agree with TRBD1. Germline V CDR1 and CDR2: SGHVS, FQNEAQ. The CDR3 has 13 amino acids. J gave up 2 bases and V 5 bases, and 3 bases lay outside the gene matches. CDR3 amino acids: CASSRGQTYEQYF. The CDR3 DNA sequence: TGTGCCAGCAGCCGGGGACAGACCTACGAGCAGTACTTC.

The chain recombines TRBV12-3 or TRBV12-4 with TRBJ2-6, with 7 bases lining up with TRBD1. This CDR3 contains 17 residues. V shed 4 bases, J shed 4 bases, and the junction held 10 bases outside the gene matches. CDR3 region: CASSSDRVSSGANVLTF. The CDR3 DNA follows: TGTGCCAGCAGTTCCGACAGGGTAAGCTCCGGGGCCAACGTCCTGACTTTC.

CDR3 nucleotides: TGCGCCAGCAGCTGGCTAGCGGGGGGGAGAGAGACCCAGTACTTC. As protein: CASSWLAGGRETQYF. This sequence joins TRBV5-1 and TRBJ2-5; 12 bases are a match to TRBD2. CDR1 and CDR2 (germline): SGHRS, YFSETQ. Trimming cost V 3 bases and J 4 bases; bases outside gene matches: 4. The length of the CDR3 is 15 residues.

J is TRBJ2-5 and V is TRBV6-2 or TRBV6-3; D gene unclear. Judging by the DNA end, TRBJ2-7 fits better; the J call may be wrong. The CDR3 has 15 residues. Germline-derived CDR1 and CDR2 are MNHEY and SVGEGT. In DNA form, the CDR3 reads TGTGCCAGCAGCCCCCTATCCTTTATCTTCTACGAGCAGTACTTC. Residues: CASSPLSFIFYEQYF.

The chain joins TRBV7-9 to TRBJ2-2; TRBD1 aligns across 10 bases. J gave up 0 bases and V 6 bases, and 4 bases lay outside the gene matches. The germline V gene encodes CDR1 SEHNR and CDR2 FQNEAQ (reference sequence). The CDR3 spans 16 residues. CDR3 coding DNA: TGTGCCAGCAGGGACGGACAGGGGGCGAACACCGGGGAGCTGTTTTTT. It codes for CASRDGQGANTGELFF.

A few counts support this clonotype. The CDR3: CASSQGYNTEAFF. In nucleotides, the CDR3 is TGTGCCAGCTCTCAGGGCTACAACACTGAAGCTTTCTTT. This chain uses TRBV18 with TRBJ1-1; possible D gene TRBD1, 5 bases. CDR1 and CDR2 (germline): KGHSH, LQKENI. V lost 6 bases, J lost 2 bases, and 10 bases lay in between. There are 13 residues in the CDR3.

CDR3 DNA sequence: TGTGCCATCAGTGCCCAACCTAAGGTAGGGGAGATTAGCGGGTCAGCCTACGAGCAGTACTTC. Translation: CAISAQPKVGEISGSAYEQYF. V gene TRBV10-3 combines with J gene TRBJ2-1; the match to TRBD2 covers 7 bases. The DNA end lines up better with TRBJ2-7; the J call may be wrong. The germline CDR1 and CDR2 sequences are ENHRY and SYGVKD. The CDR3 totals 21 residues.

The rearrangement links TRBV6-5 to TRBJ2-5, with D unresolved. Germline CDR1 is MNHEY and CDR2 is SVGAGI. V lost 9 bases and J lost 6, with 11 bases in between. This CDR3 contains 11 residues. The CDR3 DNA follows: TGTGCCAGTCGGGTCCAGAAGACCCAGTACTTC. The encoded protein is CASRVQKTQYF.

CDR3 DNA sequence: TGTGCCATCAGTGAGTCGCGGGAGAGCGACGAGCAGTACTTC. Amino acids: CAISESRESDEQYF. V gene TRBV10-3 combines with J gene TRBJ2-5; 7 bases are shared with TRBD2. The end of the DNA fits TRBJ2-7 better, so the J call may be wrong. This CDR3 has 14 amino acids. The germline CDR1 and CDR2 sequences are ENHRY and SYGVKD.

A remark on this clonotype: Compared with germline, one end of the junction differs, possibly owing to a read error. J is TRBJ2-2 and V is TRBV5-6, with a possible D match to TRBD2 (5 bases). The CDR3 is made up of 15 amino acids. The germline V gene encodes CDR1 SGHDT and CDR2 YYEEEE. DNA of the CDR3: TGTGCCAGCAGCTTGATCCGTGGGAACACCGGGGAGCTGTTCTTT. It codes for CASSLIRGNTGELFF.

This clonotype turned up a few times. The chain's CDR3 is CASSLLAGGFQETQYF. For the CDR3, the DNA is TGTGCCAGCAGCTTATTAGCGGGGGGGTTCCAAGAGACCCAGTACTTC. This chain connects TRBV7-9 to TRBJ2-5; 11 bases line up with TRBD2. V lost 2 bases, J lost 1 base, and 3 bases stayed unmatched. CDR3 size: 16 residues. Germline loops: CDR1 SEHNR, CDR2 FQNEAQ (reference sequence).

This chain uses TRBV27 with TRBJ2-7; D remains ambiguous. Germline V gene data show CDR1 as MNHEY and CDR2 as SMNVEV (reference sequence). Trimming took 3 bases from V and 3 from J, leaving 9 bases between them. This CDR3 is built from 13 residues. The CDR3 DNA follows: TGTGCCAGCAGTTTTTCGGGCCTCTACGAGCAGTACTTC. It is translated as CASSFSGLYEQYF.

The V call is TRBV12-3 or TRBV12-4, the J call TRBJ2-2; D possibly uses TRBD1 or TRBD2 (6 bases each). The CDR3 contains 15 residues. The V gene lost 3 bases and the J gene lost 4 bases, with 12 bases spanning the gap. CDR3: CASSFGGHSTGELFF. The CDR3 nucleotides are TGTGCCAGCAGTTTTGGGGGGCATAGCACCGGGGAGCTGTTTTTT.

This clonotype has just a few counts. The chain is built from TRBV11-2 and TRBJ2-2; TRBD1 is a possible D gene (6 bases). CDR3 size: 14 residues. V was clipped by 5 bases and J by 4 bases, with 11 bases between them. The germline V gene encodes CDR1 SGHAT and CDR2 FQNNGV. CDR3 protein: CASSHREPTGELFF. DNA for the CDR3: TGTGCCAGCAGCCACAGGGAACCCACCGGGGAGCTGTTTTTT.

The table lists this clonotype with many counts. The CDR3 DNA is TGTGCCAGCAGCCGGGACAGAGAGACCGGGGAGCTGTTTTTT. As protein: CASSRDRETGELFF. V and J are TRBV6-4 and TRBJ2-2; 7 nucleotides align to TRBD1. The CDR3 is 14 residues long. In germline, CDR1 is MRHNA, CDR2 SNTAGT. The trim removed 6 bases at V and 5 bases at J, leaving 6 bases unmatched.